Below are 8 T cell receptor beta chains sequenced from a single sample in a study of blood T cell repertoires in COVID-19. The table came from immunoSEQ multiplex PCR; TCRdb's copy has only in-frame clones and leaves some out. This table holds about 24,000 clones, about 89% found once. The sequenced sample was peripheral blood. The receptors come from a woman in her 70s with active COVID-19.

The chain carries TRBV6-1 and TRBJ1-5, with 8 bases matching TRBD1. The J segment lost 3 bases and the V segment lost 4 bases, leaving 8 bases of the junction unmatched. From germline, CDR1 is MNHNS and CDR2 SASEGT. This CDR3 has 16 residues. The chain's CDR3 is CASSVTGAIVNQPQHF. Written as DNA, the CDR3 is TGTGCCAGCAGTGTGACAGGGGCCATAGTCAATCAGCCCCAGCATTTT.

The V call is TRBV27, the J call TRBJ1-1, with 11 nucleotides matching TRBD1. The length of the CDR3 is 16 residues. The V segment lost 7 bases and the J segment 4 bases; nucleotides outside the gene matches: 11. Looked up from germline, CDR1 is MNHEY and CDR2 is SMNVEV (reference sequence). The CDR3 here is CASTRTGGVSGTEAFF. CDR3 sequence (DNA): TGTGCCAGCACGCGGACAGGGGGCGTGAGCGGCACTGAAGCTTTCTTT.

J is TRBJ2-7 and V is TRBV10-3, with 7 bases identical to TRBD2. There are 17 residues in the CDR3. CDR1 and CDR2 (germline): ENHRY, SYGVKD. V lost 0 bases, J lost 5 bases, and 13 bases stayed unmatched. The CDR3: CAISESPYRRGTNEQYF. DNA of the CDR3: TGTGCCATCAGTGAGTCCCCTTATAGGCGGGGGACGAACGAGCAGTACTTC.

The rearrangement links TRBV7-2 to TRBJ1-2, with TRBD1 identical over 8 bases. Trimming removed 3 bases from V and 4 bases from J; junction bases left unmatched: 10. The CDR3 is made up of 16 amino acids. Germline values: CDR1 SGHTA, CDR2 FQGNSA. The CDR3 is CASSFDRTGSSYGYTF. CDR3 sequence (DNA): TGTGCCAGCAGCTTCGACCGGACAGGGAGTAGCTATGGCTACACCTTC.

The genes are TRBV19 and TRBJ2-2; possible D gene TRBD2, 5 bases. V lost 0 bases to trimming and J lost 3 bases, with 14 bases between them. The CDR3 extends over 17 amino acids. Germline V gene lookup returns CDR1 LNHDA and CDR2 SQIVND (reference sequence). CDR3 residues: CASSIDVGVGYTGELFF. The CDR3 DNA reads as TGTGCCAGTAGTATAGATGTCGGGGTGGGGTACACCGGGGAGCTGTTTTTT.

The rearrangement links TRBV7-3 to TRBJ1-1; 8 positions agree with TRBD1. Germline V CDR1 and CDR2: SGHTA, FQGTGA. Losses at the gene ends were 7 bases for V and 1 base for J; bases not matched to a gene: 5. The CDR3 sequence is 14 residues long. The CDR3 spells CASKSGGPNTEAFF. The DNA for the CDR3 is TGTGCCAGCAAGTCAGGGGGCCCGAACACTGAAGCTTTCTTT.

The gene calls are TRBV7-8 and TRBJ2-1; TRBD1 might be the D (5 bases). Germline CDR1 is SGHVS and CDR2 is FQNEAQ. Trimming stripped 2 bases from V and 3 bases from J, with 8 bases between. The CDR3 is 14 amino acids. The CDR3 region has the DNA TGTGCCAGCAGCTTACTAGGACACTACAATGAGCAGTTCTTC. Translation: CASSLLGHYNEQFF.

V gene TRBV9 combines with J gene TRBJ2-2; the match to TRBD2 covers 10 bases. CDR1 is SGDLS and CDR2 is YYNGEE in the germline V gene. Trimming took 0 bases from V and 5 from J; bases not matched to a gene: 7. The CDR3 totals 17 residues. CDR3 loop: CASSVEPSGGGTGELFF. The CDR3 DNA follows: TGTGCCAGCAGCGTAGAACCTAGCGGGGGAGGAACCGGGGAGCTGTTTTTT.